The clone carrying this T cell receptor beta chain was recorded at least ten times. No antigen is known for it. Germline CDR1 SGHAT, CDR2 FQNNGV. V was pared by 5 bases and J by 7 bases, with 12 bases of the junction left unmatched. The CDR3 has 15 residues. These data come from a study of post-analysis software for immune sequencing data. Findings and caveats of the study: Controls showed lower frequencies than patients for roughly 5 TRBV segments, and TRBV5-6, TRBV5-1 and TRBV20-1 were among these. Comparison with controls showed significantly lower normalized Chao1 diversity in multiple sclerosis patients.

Incorporated into the TCR beta cDNA libraries were unique molecular identifiers, which served to reduce PCR and sequencing biases. TCRdb called the PCR reads again in MiXCR, with one record for every CDR3 protein. The sample records 700,000 to 800,000 distinct CDR3 sequences, less than 35% being singletons. The sample comprised blood. The sequence was collected from a girl between 10 and 17 years old with multiple sclerosis. This chain connects TRBV11-2 to TRBJ2-5, with 8 bases aligning to TRBD2. In nucleotides, the CDR3 is TGTGCCAGCAGCCCCGGACTAGCCGCCGTCGCGACCCAGTACTTC. Its translation is CASSPGLAAVATQYF.